Below, 17 T cell receptor beta chains from the same sample are listed, as sequenced in a study of shared clonotypes between healthy human individuals. In the naive CD8 group, cells lacked CD45RO and were positively selected for CCR7, so terminally differentiated effector memory CD45RA+ cells were left out. Clones were sequenced by immunoSEQ multiplex PCR, and TCRdb holds only the in-frame ones, with some missing. The sample carries some 600,000 clones, roughly 96% recorded once. Sequenced sample: naive CD8+ T cells sorted from blood. Receptors were obtained from a woman under 40 in good health.

This chain links TRBV5-1 with TRBJ2-2; 7 bases line up with TRBD2. The germline V gene has CDR1 SGHRS and CDR2 YFSETQ. This CDR3 is 14 amino acids long. The J segment lost 8 bases and the V segment lost 0 bases, leaving 4 bases of the junction unmatched. Written as DNA, the CDR3 is TGCGCCAGCAGCTTGGGCAGCGGGACGGGGGAGCTGTTTTTT. Protein product: CASSLGSGTGELFF.

Comment on this clone: At the DNA level, this CDR3 is encoded by other sequences in the same sample as well. The V gene is TRBV27, the J gene TRBJ1-1; D gene unclear. Germline assignment: CDR1 MNHEY and CDR2 SMNVEV (reference sequence). The germline V and J ends were trimmed by 6 bases and 1 base, with 9 bases remaining between them. There are 13 residues in the CDR3. The CDR3, as DNA: TGTGCCAGCAGCTGGGCAGAGAACACTGAAGCTTTCTTT. This encodes CASSWAENTEAFF.

The chain recombines TRBV13 with TRBJ2-7; D gene ambiguous. Per germline, CDR1 PRHDT and CDR2 FYEKMQ (reference sequence). The CDR3 is 13 amino acids. The V and J ends lost 5 bases and 1 base respectively, with 9 bases between them. The CDR3 region has the DNA TGTGCCAGCAGCCCCGCGGATTCCTACGAGCAGTACTTC. Translated, it gives CASSPADSYEQYF.

This chain uses TRBV28 with TRBJ2-7; possible D gene TRBD2, 5 bases. The CDR3 is 17 amino acids. The germline V gene has CDR1 MDHEN and CDR2 SYDVKM. V lost 5 bases, J lost 3 bases, and 23 bases lay in between. The CDR3 loop is CASSGIRAQTSGYEQYF. The DNA of the CDR3 is TGTGCCAGCAGTGGGATCCGGGCCCAAACGAGCGGCTACGAGCAGTACTTC.

This clone was picked up one time. This chain joins TRBV6-1 and TRBJ1-2; the D gene is possibly TRBD1 (5 bases). Trimming removed 1 base from V and 2 bases from J, with 14 bases in between. Germline CDR1 is MNHNS and CDR2 is SASEGT. The CDR3 spans 16 residues. CDR3 nucleotide sequence: TGTGCCAGCAGTGAAGGCGAATGGGGGGAAAACTATGGCTACACCTTC. This translates into CASSEGEWGENYGYTF.

This chain joins TRBV28 and TRBJ1-2; D unresolved. Germline V gene lookup returns CDR1 MDHEN and CDR2 SYDVKM. V lost 4 bases and J 6 bases, leaving 15 bases between the germline ends. The CDR3 sequence is 14 residues long. In DNA, the CDR3 is TGTGCCAGCAGTTCCGACGGACTGGAAGATGGCTACACCTTC. Translation gives CASSSDGLEDGYTF.

The chain has TRBV2 and TRBJ1-1; no clear D. This CDR3 has 14 residues. V lost 6 bases and J lost 0, with 11 bases in between. Germline lookup yields CDR1 SNHLY and CDR2 FYNNEI. This chain's CDR3 is CASSLGKMNTEAFF. DNA of the CDR3: TGTGCCAGCAGCCTTGGGAAGATGAACACTGAAGCTTTCTTT.

J is TRBJ2-2 and V is TRBV28; 7 bases line up with TRBD1. With V trimmed by 9 bases and J by 2 bases, 12 bases remained unmatched. From germline, CDR1 is MDHEN and CDR2 SYDVKM. CDR3 size: 16 residues. The CDR3 nucleotides read TGTGCCAGTGGGGACAGTGAATTCTCTAACACCGGGGAGCTGTTTTTT. It codes for CASGDSEFSNTGELFF.

This chain uses TRBV29-1 with TRBJ2-1; D is possibly TRBD1 (6 bases). Germline V gene lookup returns CDR1 SQVTM and CDR2 ANQGSEA. The ends were cut back, 4 bases at V and 8 bases at J, with 24 bases in the middle. The CDR3 loop spans 16 amino acids. The chain's CDR3 is CSVAERVHRDRDEQFF. The CDR3 DNA reads as TGCAGCGTTGCGGAAAGAGTCCACAGGGATCGCGATGAGCAGTTCTTC.

V usage is TRBV29-1 and J usage is TRBJ1-2; D unclear. CDR1 is SQVTM and CDR2 is ANQGSEA in the germline V gene. This CDR3 has 12 residues. V was clipped by 6 bases and J by 4 bases, with 12 bases between them. CDR3 region: CSVPVPGYGYTF. CDR3 DNA sequence: TGCAGCGTCCCTGTTCCGGGCTATGGCTACACCTTC.

The rearrangement joins TRBV7-3 to TRBJ2-2; 10 positions match TRBD2. The V and J ends lost 5 bases and 8 bases, in that order; junction bases with no gene match: 8. The germline V gene has CDR1 SGHTA and CDR2 FQGTGA. The length of the CDR3 is 15 residues. The chain's CDR3 is CASSASGSPRGELFF. CDR3 in DNA: TGTGCCAGCAGCGCTAGCGGGAGCCCAAGGGGGGAGCTGTTTTTT.

The chain carries TRBV27 and TRBJ2-7; TRBD1 might be the D (5 bases). Germline CDR1 is MNHEY and CDR2 is SMNVEV (reference sequence). The CDR3 is 13 amino acids. Deletions cut 4 bases from V and 6 bases from J, with 13 bases between. CDR3 loop: CASSYSTVGEQYF. The CDR3, as DNA: TGTGCCAGCAGTTACTCGACAGTTGGCGAGCAGTACTTC.

The chain has TRBV19 and TRBJ1-5; 8 bases agree with TRBD1. Trimming cost V 6 bases and J 5 bases; bases outside gene matches: 6. Germline V lookup: CDR1 LNHDA, CDR2 SQIVND (reference sequence). The CDR3 spans 14 residues. The CDR3 coding sequence is TGTGCCAGTAGCCTCGGACAGGGATATCAGCCCCAGCATTTT. Translating it yields CASSLGQGYQPQHF.

This clone was observed a single time. The chain couples TRBV9 to TRBJ2-7, with 8 bases lining up with TRBD2. Germline CDR1 is SGDLS and CDR2 is YYNGEE. V lost 4 bases and J lost 4; bases outside the gene matches: 7. The CDR3 runs 14 residues. The DNA of the CDR3 is TGTGCCAGCAGCCCGGGAGGGCGGGCTTACGAGCAGTACTTC. It encodes CASSPGGRAYEQYF. The variable domain in full, with the rest retrieved from reference TRBV9 and TRBJ2-7, is DSGVTQTPKHLITATGQRVTLRCSPRSGDLSVYWYQQSLDQGLQFLIQYYNGEERAKGNILERFSAQQFPDLHSELNLSSLELGDSALYFCASSPGGRAYEQYFGPGTRLTVT.

V and J are TRBV7-9 and TRBJ2-1; 8 bases line up with TRBD2. J lost 6 bases, V lost 5 bases, and 15 bases had no gene match. CDR1 is SEHNR, CDR2 FQNEAQ, per germline (reference sequence). The CDR3 is 17 amino acids. The CDR3 loop is CASSPLREAGVGNEQFF. The CDR3 DNA is TGTGCCAGCAGCCCCCTTCGTGAAGCGGGGGTGGGCAATGAGCAGTTCTTC. Full variable domain (outside the CDR3, taken from reference TRBV7-9 and TRBJ2-1): DTGVSQNPRHKITKRGQNVTFRCDPISEHNRLYWYRQTLGQGPEFLTYFQNEAQLEKSRLLSDRFSAERPKGSFSTLEIQRTEQGDSAMYLCASSPLREAGVGNEQFFGPGTRLTVL.

The chain combines TRBV5-1 with TRBJ1-1; D is undetermined. This CDR3 is built from 14 residues. With 0 bases removed from V and 8 bases from J, the gap between germline ends came to 14 bases. Germline lookup yields CDR1 SGHRS and CDR2 YFSETQ. This chain's CDR3 is CASSLGFGSGEAFF. The CDR3 bases are TGCGCCAGCAGCTTGGGTTTCGGTAGTGGGGAAGCTTTCTTT.

The chain uses TRBV5-4 and TRBJ2-1, with D perhaps TRBD1 (6 bases). V was pared by 2 bases and J by 8 bases, with 8 bases between. The length of the CDR3 is 12 residues. CDR1 and CDR2 from the germline V gene are SGHNT and YYREEE (reference sequence). The CDR3 bases are TGTGCCAGCAGCTTTGGGGGCGATGAGCAGTTCTTC. Translation gives CASSFGGDEQFF.